The clone carrying this T cell receptor (beta chain) was counted a single time. Its antigen is not identified. The record originates from a study of cytomegalovirus exposure and HLA in healthy donors. Germline V gene sequence: CDR1 MNHEY, CDR2 SVGAGI. The CDR3 runs 16 residues. The V end was cut by 0 bases, the J end by 1 base, with 10 bases between. PCR primers comprised 60 Vbeta and 13 Jbeta primers. TCRdb's copy holds only in-frame clones and misses some; the assay was immunoSEQ multiplex PCR. The data hold about 140,000 clones, with roughly three quarters observed a single time. Study-wide points: Differences between HLA loci emerged in a later analysis of TCR association rates, with DRB1 most and HLA-C fewest.

This clonotype originated in a female donor in good health and CMV-seronegative. V is TRBV6-5 and J is TRBJ2-1, with D perhaps matching TRBD2 (6 bases). Sequencing input: PBMCs. The CDR3 bases are TGTGCCAGCAGTTACTCGATGGGACTTTCCTACAATGAGCAGTTCTTC. Its protein product is CASSYSMGLSYNEQFF.